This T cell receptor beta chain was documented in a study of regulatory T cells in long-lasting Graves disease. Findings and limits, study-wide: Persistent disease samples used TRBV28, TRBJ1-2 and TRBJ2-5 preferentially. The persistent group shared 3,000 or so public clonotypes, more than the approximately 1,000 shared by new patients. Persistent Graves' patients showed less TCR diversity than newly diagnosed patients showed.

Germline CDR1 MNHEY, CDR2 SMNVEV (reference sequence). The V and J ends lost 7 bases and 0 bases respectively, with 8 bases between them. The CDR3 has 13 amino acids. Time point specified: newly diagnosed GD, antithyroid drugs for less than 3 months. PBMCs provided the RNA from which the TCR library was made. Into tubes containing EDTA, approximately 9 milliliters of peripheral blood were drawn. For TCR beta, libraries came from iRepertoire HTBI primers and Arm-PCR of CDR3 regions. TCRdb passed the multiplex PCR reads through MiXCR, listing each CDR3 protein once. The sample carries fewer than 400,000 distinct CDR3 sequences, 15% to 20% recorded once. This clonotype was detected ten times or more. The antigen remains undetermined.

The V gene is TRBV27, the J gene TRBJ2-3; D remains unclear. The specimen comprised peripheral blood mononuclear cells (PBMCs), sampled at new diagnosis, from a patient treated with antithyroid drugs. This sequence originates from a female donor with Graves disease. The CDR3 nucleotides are TGTGCCAGCATTCAGCGAAGCACAGATACGCAGTATTTT. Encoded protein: CASIQRSTDTQYF.